This TCR beta chain was sequenced during a study of blood T cell repertoires in COVID-19. Sequencing was performed with immunoSEQ multiplex PCR; in TCRdb, only in-frame clones are kept and a portion is missing. The table lists more than 200,000 clones, around 89% of them singletons. Material: peripheral blood. This TCR came from a man between 65 and 85 years old with acute or convalescent COVID-19.

Here the CDR3 reads CASRLTGEGRNEAFF. Here the CDR3 DNA reads TGTGCCAGCAGATTAACAGGGGAAGGAAGAAATGAAGCTTTCTTT. The chain has TRBV6-4 and TRBJ1-1, with 7 bases matching TRBD1. The CDR3 spans 15 residues. The junction had 14 bases not matched to a gene; V was cut back by 6 bases and J by 7 bases. Germline V gene lookup returns CDR1 MRHNA and CDR2 SNTAGT.